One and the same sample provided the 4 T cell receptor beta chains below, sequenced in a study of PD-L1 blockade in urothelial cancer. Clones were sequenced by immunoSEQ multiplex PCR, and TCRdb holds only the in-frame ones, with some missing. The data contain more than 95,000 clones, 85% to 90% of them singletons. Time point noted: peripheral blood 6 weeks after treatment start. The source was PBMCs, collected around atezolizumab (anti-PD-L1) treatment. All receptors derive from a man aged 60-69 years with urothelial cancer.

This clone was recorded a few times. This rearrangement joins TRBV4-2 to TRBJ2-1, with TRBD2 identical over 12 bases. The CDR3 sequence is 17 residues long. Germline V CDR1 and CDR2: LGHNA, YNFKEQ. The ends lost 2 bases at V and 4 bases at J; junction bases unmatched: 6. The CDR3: CASSQRDGLAGYNEQFF. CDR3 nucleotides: TGTGCCAGCAGCCAAAGGGATGGACTAGCGGGATACAATGAGCAGTTCTTC.

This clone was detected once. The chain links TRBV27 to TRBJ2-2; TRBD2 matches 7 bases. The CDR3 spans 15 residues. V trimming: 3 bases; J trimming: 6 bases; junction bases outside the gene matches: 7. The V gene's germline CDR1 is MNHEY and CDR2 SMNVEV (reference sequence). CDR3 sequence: CASSFSGTLAGELFF. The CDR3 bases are TGTGCCAGCAGTTTCAGCGGGACGTTAGCCGGGGAGCTGTTTTTT.

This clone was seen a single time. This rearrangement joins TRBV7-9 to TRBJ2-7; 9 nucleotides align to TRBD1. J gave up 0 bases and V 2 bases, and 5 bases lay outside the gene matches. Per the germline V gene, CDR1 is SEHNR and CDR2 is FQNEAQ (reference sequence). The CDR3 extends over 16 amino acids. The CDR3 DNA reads TGTGCCAGCAGCTTATATGGACAGGGGAGCTCCTACGAGCAGTACTTC. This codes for CASSLYGQGSSYEQYF.

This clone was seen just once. CDR3 DNA sequence: TGTGCCAGCAGCTTCGACAGGGGGAATTCACCCCTCCACTTT. Translation: CASSFDRGNSPLHF. The rearrangement uses TRBV5-6 and TRBJ1-6; 9 positions match TRBD1. Trimming took 2 bases from V and 7 from J; bases not matched to a gene: 1. Germline CDR1 SGHDT, CDR2 YYEEEE. CDR3 length equals 14 residues.